A single sample gave rise to the 11 T cell receptor beta chains below, sequenced in a study of blood T cells in healthy people across ages. Primed by a sample-barcoded 5' primer and a J-beta primer mix, a second PCR proceeded for about 6 to 11 cycles. TCRdb independently ran MiXCR on the 5' RACE reads; one entry per CDR3 protein. There are hundreds of thousands of distinct CDR3 sequences in the sample; 35% to 40% occur only once, and about an eighth lies in the top ten. The sequenced sample consisted of blood. All receptors derive from a man aged 18 to 30 in good health.

The chain links TRBV12-3 or TRBV12-4 to TRBJ2-7, with 8 nucleotides matching TRBD1. This CDR3 is built from 15 residues. The V segment lost 5 bases and the J segment 3 bases; nucleotides outside the gene matches: 9. CDR3 DNA: TGTGCCAGCAGTCCCACAGGGGGTACCTTCTACGAGCAGTACTTC. This translates into CASSPTGGTFYEQYF.

The table lists this clonotype with a few counts. The V gene is TRBV6-5, the J gene TRBJ2-1; 11 bases are shared with TRBD2. This CDR3 is built from 16 residues. The V gene's germline CDR1 is MNHEY and CDR2 SVGAGI. J was trimmed by 6 bases and V by 0 bases; bases with no gene match: 4. Written as DNA, the CDR3 is TGTGCCAGCAGTTACTCGATTGGGACTAGCGGCAATGAGCAGTTCTTC. Translating gives CASSYSIGTSGNEQFF.

Only a few counts were recorded for this clonotype. The rearrangement joins TRBV2 to TRBJ2-1; no reliable D call. The CDR3 has 11 amino acids. Looked up from germline, CDR1 is SNHLY and CDR2 is FYNNEI. V dropped 4 bases and J dropped 8 bases, with 6 bases sitting between them. CDR3 sequence reads: CASSVVDEQFF. The CDR3 DNA follows: TGTGCCAGCAGTGTAGTGGATGAGCAGTTCTTC.

The DNA for the CDR3 is TGTGCCAGCAGTTACGGACTAGCGGGGGCCGGGGAGCTGTTTTTT. Encoded protein: CASSYGLAGAGELFF. This chain links TRBV6-5 with TRBJ2-2; 13 bases agree with TRBD2. The trim removed 2 bases at V and 6 bases at J, leaving 0 bases unmatched. The CDR3 sequence is 15 residues long. CDR1 and CDR2 (germline): MNHEY, SVGAGI.

About this clonotype itself: At one boundary the junction diverges from the germline segment, which might be a read error. This sequence joins TRBV7-2 and TRBJ2-1; D uncertain. Germline-derived CDR1 and CDR2 are SGHTA and FQGNSA. The CDR3 is made up of 16 amino acids. The CDR3 loop is CASSLGGSQLYNGQFF. In DNA form, the CDR3 reads TGTGCCAGCAGCTTAGGTGGTAGCCAACTCTACAATGGGCAGTTCTTC.

This clonotype appeared many times. The chain has TRBV7-8 and TRBJ1-5; D call uncertain. Trimming removed 2 bases from V and 11 bases from J, with 13 bases in between. The length of the CDR3 is 13 residues. CDR1 SGHVS and CDR2 FQNEAQ come from the germline V gene. The CDR3 coding sequence is TGTGCCAGCAGCTTACTTGGCGGGGAAGCCCAGCATTTT. It is translated as CASSLLGGEAQHF.

There are a few counts of this clonotype. The J gene is TRBJ2-5, the V gene TRBV7-2; D gene uncertain. Trimming stripped 5 bases from V and 11 bases from J, with 21 bases between. From germline, CDR1 is SGHTA and CDR2 FQGNSA. CDR3 size: 14 residues. The CDR3 DNA reads TGTGCCAGCAGCATCAGGCGTGGAGACAATGAGCAGTACTTC. Its translation is CASSIRRGDNEQYF.

The chain joins TRBV2 to TRBJ2-1; a weak D match, TRBD1 (6 bases). The CDR3 extends over 15 amino acids. Germline CDR1 is SNHLY and CDR2 is FYNNEI. V lost 4 bases and J lost 3, with 13 bases in between. The CDR3 region is CASSVIQGVYNEQFF. CDR3 sequence (DNA): TGTGCCAGCAGTGTGATACAGGGAGTCTACAATGAGCAGTTCTTC. The full variable domain, with the rest looked up from reference TRBV2 and TRBJ2-1, is EPEVTQTPSHQVTQMGQEVILRCVPISNHLYFYWYRQILGQKVEFLVSFYNNEISEKSEIFDDQFSVERPDGSNFTLKIRSTKLEDSAMYFCASSVIQGVYNEQFFGPGTRLTVL.

This chain uses TRBV7-2 with TRBJ1-5; D not resolved. From germline, CDR1 is SGHTA and CDR2 FQGNSA. The V end was cut by 1 base, the J end by 5 bases, with 9 bases between. The CDR3 runs 14 residues. CDR3 DNA: TGTGCCAGCAGCTTAGAATTGGTAGATCAGCCCCAGCATTTT. This sequence encodes CASSLELVDQPQHF.

J is TRBJ1-1 and V is TRBV12-3 or TRBV12-4; D is ambiguous. The CDR3 runs 17 residues. V lost 3 bases to trimming and J lost 5 bases, with 22 bases between them. CDR3 sequence: CASSFSSYSISTTEAFF. Here the CDR3 DNA reads TGTGCCAGCAGTTTTTCCTCCTACAGCATTTCGACGACTGAAGCTTTCTTT.

The chain is built from TRBV10-2 and TRBJ2-5, with D hard to call. CDR1 WSHSY and CDR2 SAAADI come from the germline V gene. The length of the CDR3 is 13 residues. Trimming pared 5 bases from V and 5 bases from J, leaving 12 bases between. The CDR3 is CASSNGPGETQYF. The CDR3 DNA reads as TGCGCCAGCAGTAACGGACCCGGGGAGACCCAGTACTTC.